Following are 14 T cell receptor beta chains from one sample sequenced in a study of blood T cell repertoires in COVID-19. Measured with immunoSEQ multiplex PCR; TCRdb has only the in-frame clones, and not every one. The sample contains about 140,000 clones, 70% to 80% of which appear only once. The specimen was peripheral blood. The source of these receptors is a woman older than 75 with active or convalescent COVID-19.

As regards this clone: A read error may account for a junction end that differs from germline. V usage is TRBV5-5 and J usage is TRBJ1-2; D not certain. Germline V gene sequence: CDR1 SGHKS, CDR2 YYEKEE (reference sequence). This CDR3 contains 11 residues. Written as DNA, the CDR3 is TGTGCCAGCAGCGGATTAGCGGACTATCATTTC. This encodes CASSGLADYHF. Based on the CDR3 plus reference TRBV5-5 and TRBJ1-2, the full variable domain is DAGVTQSPTHLIKTRGQQVTLRCSPISGHKSVSWYQQVLGQGPQFIFQYYEKEERGRGNFPDRFSARQFPNYSSELNVNALLLGDSALYLCASSGLADYHFGSGTRLTVV.

This chain links TRBV5-4 with TRBJ1-2; TRBD1 matches at 7 bases. V was pared by 0 bases and J by 8 bases, with 4 bases of the junction left unmatched. The length of the CDR3 is 13 residues. From germline, CDR1 is SGHNT and CDR2 YYREEE (reference sequence). The CDR3, as DNA: TGTGCCAGCAGCTTGGCGACAGGGAAGGGCTACACCTTC. It is translated as CASSLATGKGYTF.

The J gene is TRBJ1-1, the V gene TRBV6-5; D not resolved. Per germline, CDR1 MNHEY and CDR2 SVGAGI. CDR3 size: 14 residues. Trimming took 6 bases from V and 5 from J, leaving 16 bases between them. The CDR3 coding sequence is TGTGCCAGCAGCCCCTACAGTGAGTGGACTGAAGCTTTCTTT. Translated, it gives CASSPYSEWTEAFF.

This clone showed up just once. The chain combines TRBV6-5 with TRBJ1-1, with D maybe TRBD1 (6 bases). Trimming took 6 bases from V and 5 from J, leaving 16 bases between them. The CDR3 has 14 residues. The germline CDR1 and CDR2 sequences are MNHEY and SVGAGI. CDR3 region: CASSRWGLGTEAFF. The CDR3 nucleotides read TGTGCCAGCAGCCGTTGGGGGCTTGGGACTGAAGCTTTCTTT.

The chain carries TRBV6-2 or TRBV6-3 and TRBJ1-1; tentatively, D is TRBD1 (5 bases). The CDR3 is 15 residues long. The V end was cut by 0 bases, the J end by 3 bases, with 11 bases between. Per germline, CDR1 MNHEY and CDR2 SVGEGT. This CDR3 is CASSYSSQGYTEAFF. The CDR3, as DNA: TGTGCCAGCAGTTACTCGTCCCAGGGCTACACTGAAGCTTTCTTT.

CDR3 bases: TGCAGCGCCGGCGGGGGACAGGGACTTAACTATGGCTACACCTTC. This sequence encodes CSAGGGQGLNYGYTF. The J gene is TRBJ1-2, the V gene TRBV29-1, with TRBD1 matching over 9 bases. V lost 7 bases to trimming and J lost 1 base; unmatched junction nucleotides: 10. This CDR3 comprises 15 residues. Germline CDR1 reads SQVTM; CDR2 reads ANQGSEA.

The genes are TRBV28 and TRBJ1-5, with D possibly being TRBD1 (6 bases). V lost 6 bases, J lost 1 base, and 13 bases lay in between. Looked up from germline, CDR1 is MDHEN and CDR2 is SYDVKM. This CDR3 region has 15 residues. This CDR3 is CASSLTGSSNQPQHF. The CDR3 DNA reads as TGTGCCAGCAGCCTGACAGGTTCCAGCAATCAGCCCCAGCATTTT.

This chain uses TRBV11-3 with TRBJ1-1; TRBD1 aligns across 10 bases. The V segment lost 5 bases and the J segment 4 bases; nucleotides outside the gene matches: 10. This CDR3 comprises 16 residues. Germline V CDR1 and CDR2: SGHNT, YENEEA. The CDR3 DNA is TGTGCCAGCAGCCCGGGACAGGGGAATATCGGCACTGAAGCTTTCTTT. This codes for CASSPGQGNIGTEAFF.

This clone was observed a few times. The chain combines TRBV28 with TRBJ1-1; 7 bases line up with TRBD1. Germline loops: CDR1 MDHEN, CDR2 SYDVKM. The CDR3 extends over 11 amino acids. With 6 bases clipped from V and 5 bases from J, the junction kept 0 bases outside the gene matches. The CDR3 spells CASRTGTEAFF. The CDR3 DNA reads TGTGCCAGCAGGACAGGGACTGAAGCTTTCTTT.

The V and J genes are TRBV3-1 (or the pseudogene TRBV3-2) and TRBJ1-1, with D maybe TRBD1 (5 bases). The CDR3 covers 11 residues. V was cut by 2 bases and J by 11 bases, with 9 bases left in between. CDR1 is LGHDT, CDR2 YNNKEL, per germline (reference sequence). CDR3: CASSQPGLAFF. The CDR3 DNA is TGTGCCAGCAGCCAACCGGGACTGGCTTTCTTT.

The J gene is TRBJ2-7, the V gene TRBV6-1, with 12 bases identical to TRBD1. The V segment lost 7 bases and the J segment 4 bases; nucleotides outside the gene matches: 5. The length of the CDR3 is 14 residues. In germline, CDR1 is MNHNS, CDR2 SASEGT. Here the CDR3 DNA reads TGTGCCAGCAACCGGGACAGGGGGCTTTACGAGCAGTACTTC. Translating it yields CASNRDRGLYEQYF.

In this sample, this clone turned up a few times. The chain uses TRBV2 and TRBJ1-2; 11 bases are a match to TRBD1. The germline gives CDR1 SNHLY, CDR2 FYNNEI. The CDR3 runs to 13 residues. V was clipped by 7 bases and J by 8 bases; unmatched bases: 6. This chain's CDR3 is CASIRTGGVGYTF. Here the CDR3 DNA reads TGTGCCAGCATACGGACAGGGGGCGTCGGCTACACCTTC.

The chain employs TRBV30 and TRBJ1-5, with TRBD1 matching over 9 bases. The V gene's germline CDR1 is GTSNPN and CDR2 SVGIG (reference sequence). This CDR3 spans 15 amino acids. V lost 5 bases to trimming and J lost 3 bases; unmatched junction nucleotides: 8. This CDR3 reads CAWCPGQGPNQPQHF. The CDR3 DNA reads as TGTGCCTGGTGTCCGGGACAGGGCCCCAATCAGCCCCAGCATTTT. The variable domain in full, with the rest retrieved from reference TRBV30 and TRBJ1-5, is SQTIHQWPATLVQPVGSPLSLECTVEGTSNPNLYWYRQAAGRGLQLLFYSVGIGQISSEVPQNLSASRPQDRQFILSSKKLLLSDSGFYLCAWCPGQGPNQPQHFGDGTRLSIL.

The rearrangement links TRBV4-1 to TRBJ2-3; 8 bases agree with TRBD2. Germline CDR1 and CDR2: MGHRA and YSYEKL. The CDR3 is made up of 17 amino acids. V lost 0 bases, J lost 2 bases, and 7 bases stayed unmatched. CDR3 residues: CASSQEKIAGITDTQYF. The CDR3 region has the DNA TGCGCCAGCAGCCAAGAGAAAATAGCGGGGATCACAGATACGCAGTATTTT.